The text below deals with one T cell receptor beta chain. These data originate in a study of cytomegalovirus exposure and HLA in healthy donors. PCR primers comprised 60 Vbeta and 13 Jbeta primers. Libraries were prepared by immunoSEQ multiplex PCR; TCRdb keeps only in-frame clonotypes and omits some of them. The sample comprises approximately 160,000 clones, approximately 79% of which are singletons, and approximately 0.66% rests with the top ten. CDR1 and CDR2 from the germline V gene are KGHSH and LQKENI. This CDR3 has 14 residues. V dropped 3 bases and J dropped 5 bases, with 8 bases sitting between them.

Sequencing was performed on PBMCs. The chain links TRBV18 to TRBJ1-6; TRBD1 might be the D (5 bases). This clonotype was sampled from a male donor in good health and CMV-seronegative. The CDR3 DNA sequence: TGTGCCAGCTCACCCCAGGGTGATAATTCACCCCTCCACTTT. Its translation: CASSPQGDNSPLHF.